Listed below are T cell receptor beta chains from one sample, sequenced in a study of blood T cell repertoires in COVID-19. Sequenced by immunoSEQ multiplex PCR; TCRdb stores in-frame clones only, minus some. The top ten clones hold over 9% of a sample with about 240,000 clones, roughly 86% of them seen once. Source material: peripheral blood. The receptors were gathered from an elderly man with acute or convalescent COVID-19. The CDR3 runs from the conserved cysteine through the conserved F or W. Each record gives: clone size, CDR3 length, D gene, V gene, J gene, CDR3 protein, CDR3 DNA. A D gene is named only where the DNA matches it firmly. Only part of the rows carry a size: once, few, many, or a class if the clone is expanded.

clone size: -; CDR3 length: 13; D gene: TRBD1; V gene: TRBV15; J gene: TRBJ2-1; CDR3 protein: CATSRGDRAEQFF; CDR3 DNA: TGTGCCACCAGCAGAGGAGACAGGGCTGAGCAGTTCTTC
clone size: -; CDR3 length: 16; D gene: -; V gene: TRBV9; J gene: TRBJ2-3; CDR3 protein: CASSTRGRGVTDTQYF; CDR3 DNA: TGTGCCAGCAGCACGCGGGGGCGCGGAGTCACAGATACGCAGTATTTT
clone size: -; CDR3 length: 14; D gene: -; V gene: TRBV21-1; J gene: TRBJ1-1; CDR3 protein: CASSRTGENTEAFF; CDR3 DNA: TGTGCCAGCAGCAGAACAGGGGAAAACACTGAAGCTTTCTTT
clone size: -; CDR3 length: 11; D gene: -; V gene: TRBV7-2; J gene: TRBJ2-3; CDR3 protein: CASGSRELEYF; CDR3 DNA: TGTGCCAGCGGATCCCGGGAACTGGAGTATTTT
clone size: -; CDR3 length: 16; D gene: TRBD1; V gene: TRBV19; J gene: TRBJ1-5; CDR3 protein: CASSIGPQGGTGAQHF; CDR3 DNA: TGTGCCAGTAGTATAGGGCCTCAAGGGGGCACCGGGGCCCAGCATTTT
clone size: -; CDR3 length: 15; D gene: TRBD1; V gene: TRBV28; J gene: TRBJ1-4; CDR3 protein: CASSSPGQGEEKLFF; CDR3 DNA: TGTGCCAGCAGTTCTCCCGGACAGGGAGAAGAAAAACTGTTTTTT
clone size: -; CDR3 length: 14; D gene: -; V gene: TRBV3-1/TRBV3-2; J gene: TRBJ1-1; CDR3 protein: CASVATGGSTEAFF; CDR3 DNA: TGTGCCAGCGTAGCGACGGGGGGAAGCACTGAAGCTTTCTTT
clone size: -; CDR3 length: 15; D gene: -; V gene: TRBV7-9; J gene: TRBJ2-5; CDR3 protein: CASSRDGSPVGTQYF; CDR3 DNA: TGTGCCAGCAGCCGGGATGGGTCCCCTGTGGGGACCCAGTACTTC
clone size: -; CDR3 length: 13; D gene: TRBD1; V gene: TRBV27; J gene: TRBJ1-2; CDR3 protein: CASSLRTGDGYTF; CDR3 DNA: TGTGCCAGCAGTCTCAGGACAGGGGATGGCTACACCTTC
clone size: -; CDR3 length: 13; D gene: -; V gene: TRBV10-2; J gene: TRBJ2-1; CDR3 protein: CASSLGGYNEQFF; CDR3 DNA: TGCGCCAGCAGCCTCGGGGGCTACAATGAGCAGTTCTTC
clone size: -; CDR3 length: 13; D gene: -; V gene: TRBV19; J gene: TRBJ1-1; CDR3 protein: CASHRGSGTEAFF; CDR3 DNA: TGTGCCAGCCACCGCGGGTCGGGGACTGAAGCTTTCTTT
clone size: -; CDR3 length: 13; D gene: -; V gene: TRBV3-1/TRBV3-2; J gene: TRBJ1-1; CDR3 protein: CASSPTGNTEAFF; CDR3 DNA: TGTGCCAGCAGCCCGACGGGGAACACTGAAGCTTTCTTT
clone size: -; CDR3 length: 14; D gene: -; V gene: TRBV10-3; J gene: TRBJ1-1; CDR3 protein: CAISPRRGGTEAFF; CDR3 DNA: TGTGCCATCAGTCCTCGGAGGGGCGGCACTGAAGCTTTCTTT
clone size: -; CDR3 length: 16; D gene: -; V gene: TRBV5-1; J gene: TRBJ1-4; CDR3 protein: CASSFQGYPVDEKLFF; CDR3 DNA: TGCGCCAGCAGCTTTCAGGGTTACCCGGTTGATGAAAAACTGTTTTTT
clone size: -; CDR3 length: 14; D gene: -; V gene: TRBV10-3; J gene: TRBJ2-5; CDR3 protein: CAISVRGGQETQYF; CDR3 DNA: TGTGCCATCAGTGTCAGGGGTGGTCAAGAGACCCAGTACTTC
clone size: -; CDR3 length: 14; D gene: TRBD1; V gene: TRBV29-1; J gene: TRBJ1-2; CDR3 protein: CSVEGYRGSYGYTF; CDR3 DNA: TGCAGCGTTGAAGGTTACAGGGGTAGCTATGGCTACACCTTC
clone size: few; CDR3 length: 15; D gene: -; V gene: TRBV10-2; J gene: TRBJ2-2; CDR3 protein: CASRISRGAVGELFF; CDR3 DNA: TGCGCCAGCAGGATTTCTCGGGGGGCCGTCGGGGAGCTGTTTTTT
clone size: -; CDR3 length: 14; D gene: TRBD1; V gene: TRBV4-3; J gene: TRBJ2-2; CDR3 protein: CASSRGTATGELFF; CDR3 DNA: TGCGCCAGCAGCCGGGGGACAGCCACCGGGGAGCTGTTTTTT
clone size: -; CDR3 length: 15; D gene: TRBD2; V gene: TRBV11-3; J gene: TRBJ2-2; CDR3 protein: CASSATGGGTGELFF; CDR3 DNA: TGTGCCAGCAGCGCCACGGGCGGGGGAACCGGGGAGCTGTTTTTT
clone size: -; CDR3 length: 15; D gene: TRBD2; V gene: TRBV2; J gene: TRBJ2-3; CDR3 protein: CASSEGVAGALTQYF; CDR3 DNA: TGTGCCAGCAGTGAAGGAGTAGCGGGAGCCCTAACGCAGTATTTT
clone size: -; CDR3 length: 14; D gene: -; V gene: TRBV3-1/TRBV3-2; J gene: TRBJ1-6; CDR3 protein: CASSQVAAGSPLHF; CDR3 DNA: TGTGCCAGCAGCCAAGTAGCGGCCGGTTCACCCCTCCACTTT
clone size: -; CDR3 length: 17; D gene: TRBD1; V gene: TRBV7-2; J gene: TRBJ1-6; CDR3 protein: CASSLETGQVAYSPLHF; CDR3 DNA: TGTGCCAGCAGCTTAGAAACGGGACAGGTCGCCTATTCACCCCTCCACTTT
clone size: -; CDR3 length: 16; D gene: -; V gene: TRBV4-2; J gene: TRBJ1-2; CDR3 protein: CASSQEAGTSSYGYTF; CDR3 DNA: TGTGCCAGCAGCCAAGAGGCCGGGACTTCAAGCTATGGCTACACCTTC
clone size: -; CDR3 length: 12; D gene: TRBD1; V gene: TRBV2; J gene: TRBJ1-4; CDR3 protein: CASSESGQNLFF; CDR3 DNA: TGTGCCAGCAGTGAATCGGGACAGAACCTGTTTTTT
clone size: -; CDR3 length: 14; D gene: -; V gene: TRBV4-3; J gene: TRBJ1-1; CDR3 protein: CASSQDRFRTEAFF; CDR3 DNA: TGCGCCAGCAGCCAAGACAGGTTTCGGACTGAAGCTTTCTTT
clone size: -; CDR3 length: 14; D gene: -; V gene: TRBV11-1; J gene: TRBJ1-3; CDR3 protein: CASSFPGSGNTIYF; CDR3 DNA: TGTGCCAGCAGCTTTCCGGGCTCTGGAAACACCATATATTTT
clone size: -; CDR3 length: 15; D gene: TRBD2; V gene: TRBV5-5; J gene: TRBJ2-5; CDR3 protein: CASSLAGGAMETQYF; CDR3 DNA: TGTGCCAGCAGCTTGGCCGGGGGGGCGATGGAGACCCAGTACTTC
clone size: -; CDR3 length: 12; D gene: -; V gene: TRBV21-1; J gene: TRBJ2-7; CDR3 protein: CASSVLVYEQYF; CDR3 DNA: TGTGCCAGCAGTGTCCTTGTCTACGAGCAGTACTTC
clone size: -; CDR3 length: 12; D gene: -; V gene: TRBV28; J gene: TRBJ1-2; CDR3 protein: CASSRTNYGYTF; CDR3 DNA: TGTGCCAGCAGCAGGACAAACTATGGCTACACCTTC
clone size: -; CDR3 length: 11; D gene: -; V gene: TRBV20-1; J gene: TRBJ1-2; CDR3 protein: CSASQGNGYTF; CDR3 DNA: TGCAGTGCCTCACAGGGAAATGGCTACACCTTC
clone size: -; CDR3 length: 16; D gene: -; V gene: TRBV28; J gene: TRBJ1-4; CDR3 protein: CASSLDIGATNEKLFF; CDR3 DNA: TGTGCCAGCAGTTTAGACATCGGGGCAACTAATGAAAAACTGTTTTTT
clone size: -; CDR3 length: 15; D gene: -; V gene: TRBV19; J gene: TRBJ1-2; CDR3 protein: CASSPSAETYYGYTF; CDR3 DNA: TGTGCCAGTAGTCCCTCCGCGGAGACCTACTATGGCTACACCTTC
clone size: -; CDR3 length: 13; D gene: -; V gene: TRBV28; J gene: TRBJ1-1; CDR3 protein: CASRSREGTEAFF; CDR3 DNA: TGTGCCAGCAGATCCAGGGAAGGAACTGAAGCTTTCTTT
clone size: -; CDR3 length: 14; D gene: -; V gene: TRBV6-6; J gene: TRBJ1-5; CDR3 protein: CASSTDYSNQPQHF; CDR3 DNA: TGTGCCAGCAGCACAGATTATAGCAATCAGCCCCAGCATTTT
clone size: -; CDR3 length: 15; D gene: TRBD2; V gene: TRBV11-2; J gene: TRBJ2-2; CDR3 protein: CASSPGTSGTGELFF; CDR3 DNA: TGTGCCAGCAGCCCCGGGACTAGCGGGACCGGGGAGCTGTTTTTT
clone size: -; CDR3 length: 15; D gene: TRBD1; V gene: TRBV5-1; J gene: TRBJ1-5; CDR3 protein: CASSPRTGGNQPQHF; CDR3 DNA: TGCGCCAGCAGCCCACGGACAGGGGGGAATCAGCCCCAGCATTTT